This T cell receptor (beta chain) was sequenced during a study of identical twins. Study results and limitations: The same donors were not followed; conclusions instead depended on cross-sectional statistical analysis.

This clonotype came up a few times. What it recognizes is unknown. TCRdb reprocessed the 5' RACE reads with MiXCR, giving one entry per CDR3 protein. Counted here are 450,000 or so distinct CDR3 sequences, around 24% occurring once; the ten biggest clones make up approximately 2.9%. V shed 6 bases, J shed 3 bases, and the junction held 14 bases outside the gene matches. This CDR3 has 17 amino acids. This same sample was also taken into another study, of T cells expressing NK-cell markers. In that study: Nothing established the HCMV specificity of expanded NKG2C+ T cell clones.

The TCR was taken from a woman between 18 and 29 years old in good health. V is TRBV12-3 or TRBV12-4 and J is TRBJ2-7; 10 nucleotides agree with TRBD2. The specimen sequenced was CD4+ T cells sorted from blood. The CDR3, as DNA: TGTGCCAGCAGCCCTCACCCGGGACTAGCGCCCAACTACGAGCAGTACTTC. The encoded protein is CASSPHPGLAPNYEQYF.